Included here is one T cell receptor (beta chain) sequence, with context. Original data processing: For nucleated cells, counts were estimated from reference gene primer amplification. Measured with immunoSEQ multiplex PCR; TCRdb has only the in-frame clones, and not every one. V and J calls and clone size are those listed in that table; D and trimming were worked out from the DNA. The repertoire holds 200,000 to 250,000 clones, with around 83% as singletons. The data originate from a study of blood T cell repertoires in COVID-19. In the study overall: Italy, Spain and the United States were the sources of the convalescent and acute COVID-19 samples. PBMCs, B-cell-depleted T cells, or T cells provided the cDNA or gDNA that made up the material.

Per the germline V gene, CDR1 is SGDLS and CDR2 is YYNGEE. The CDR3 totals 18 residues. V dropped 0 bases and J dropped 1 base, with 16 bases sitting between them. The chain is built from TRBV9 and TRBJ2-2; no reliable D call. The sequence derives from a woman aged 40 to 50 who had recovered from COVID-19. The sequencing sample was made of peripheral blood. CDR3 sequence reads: CASSVGPSANQNTGELFF. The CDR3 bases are TGTGCCAGCAGCGTAGGGCCCTCTGCAAACCAGAACACCGGGGAGCTGTTTTTT. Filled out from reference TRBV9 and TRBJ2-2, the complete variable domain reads DSGVTQTPKHLITATGQRVTLRCSPRSGDLSVYWYQQSLDQGLQFLIQYYNGEERAKGNILERFSAQQFPDLHSELNLSSLELGDSALYFCASSVGPSANQNTGELFFGEGSRLTVL.